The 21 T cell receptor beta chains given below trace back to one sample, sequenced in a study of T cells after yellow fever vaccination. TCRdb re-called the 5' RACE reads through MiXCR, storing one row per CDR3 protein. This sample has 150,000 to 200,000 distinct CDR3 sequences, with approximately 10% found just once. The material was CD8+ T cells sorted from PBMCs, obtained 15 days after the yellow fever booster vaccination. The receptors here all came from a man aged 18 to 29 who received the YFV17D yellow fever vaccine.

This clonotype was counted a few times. The CDR3 sequence is CASSLDQNTEAFF. The DNA for the CDR3 is TGCGCCAGCAGCCTGGACCAGAACACTGAAGCTTTCTTT. The chain has TRBV5-1 and TRBJ1-1, with D uncertain. This CDR3 contains 13 residues. CDR1 SGHRS and CDR2 YFSETQ come from the germline V gene. Trimming removed 4 bases at V and 1 base at J, with 8 bases between.

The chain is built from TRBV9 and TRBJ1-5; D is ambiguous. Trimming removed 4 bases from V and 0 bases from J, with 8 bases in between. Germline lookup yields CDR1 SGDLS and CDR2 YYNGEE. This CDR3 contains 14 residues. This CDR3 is CASSTSPSNQPQHF. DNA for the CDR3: TGTGCCAGCAGCACCTCCCCTAGCAATCAGCCCCAGCATTTT.

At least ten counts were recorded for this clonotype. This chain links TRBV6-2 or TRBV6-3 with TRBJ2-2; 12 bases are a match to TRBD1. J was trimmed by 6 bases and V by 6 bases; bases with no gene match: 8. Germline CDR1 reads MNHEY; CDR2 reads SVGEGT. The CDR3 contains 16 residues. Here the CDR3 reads CASRPRDRGQAGELFF. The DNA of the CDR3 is TGTGCCAGCAGACCCCGGGACAGGGGGCAGGCCGGGGAGCTGTTTTTT.

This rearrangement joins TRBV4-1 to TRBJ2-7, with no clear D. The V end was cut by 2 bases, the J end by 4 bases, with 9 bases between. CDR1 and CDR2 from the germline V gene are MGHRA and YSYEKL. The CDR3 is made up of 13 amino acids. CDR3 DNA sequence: TGCGCCAGCAGCCAACCCGGACGGTACGAGCAGTACTTC. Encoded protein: CASSQPGRYEQYF.

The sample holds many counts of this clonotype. The CDR3 region has the DNA TGCAGCGTTGCCTCCGGGGCCGAGCAGTACTTC. Translation: CSVASGAEQYF. This rearrangement joins TRBV29-1 to TRBJ2-7, with D perhaps assigned TRBD1 or TRBD2 (5 bases each). In germline, CDR1 is SQVTM, CDR2 ANQGSEA. V was pared by 4 bases and J by 6 bases, with 10 bases between. The CDR3 loop spans 11 amino acids.

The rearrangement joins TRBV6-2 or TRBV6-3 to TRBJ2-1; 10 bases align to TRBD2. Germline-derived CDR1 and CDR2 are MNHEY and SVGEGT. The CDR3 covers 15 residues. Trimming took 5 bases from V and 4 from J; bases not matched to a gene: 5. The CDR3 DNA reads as TGTGCCAGCAGTGTAACTAGCGGGGCTTACAATGAGCAGTTCTTC. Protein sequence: CASSVTSGAYNEQFF.

CDR3 protein: CASSPGGLEAFF. The CDR3 region has the DNA TGTGCCAGCAGCCCCGGGGGGCTTGAAGCTTTCTTT. This chain joins TRBV5-5 and TRBJ1-1, with a weak D call TRBD1 (6 bases). The CDR3 loop spans 12 amino acids. Trimming cost V 4 bases and J 7 bases, with 11 bases left between them. Per the germline V gene, CDR1 is SGHKS and CDR2 is YYEKEE (reference sequence). The variable domain in full, with the rest retrieved from reference TRBV5-5 and TRBJ1-1, is DAGVTQSPTHLIKTRGQQVTLRCSPISGHKSVSWYQQVLGQGPQFIFQYYEKEERGRGNFPDRFSARQFPNYSSELNVNALLLGDSALYLCASSPGGLEAFFGQGTRLTVV.

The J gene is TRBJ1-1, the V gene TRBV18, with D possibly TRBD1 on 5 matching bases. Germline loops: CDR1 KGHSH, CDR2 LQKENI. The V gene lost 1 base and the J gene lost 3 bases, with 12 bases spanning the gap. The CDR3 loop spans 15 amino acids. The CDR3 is CASSPQGEPHTEAFF. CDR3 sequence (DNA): TGTGCCAGCTCACCACAAGGGGAACCCCACACTGAAGCTTTCTTT.

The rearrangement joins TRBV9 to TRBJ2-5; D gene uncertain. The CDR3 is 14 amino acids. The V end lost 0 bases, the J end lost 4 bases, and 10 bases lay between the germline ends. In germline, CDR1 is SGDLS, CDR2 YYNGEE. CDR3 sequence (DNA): TGTGCCAGCAGCGTAGGTGGTGACACAGAGACCCAGTACTTC. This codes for CASSVGGDTETQYF.

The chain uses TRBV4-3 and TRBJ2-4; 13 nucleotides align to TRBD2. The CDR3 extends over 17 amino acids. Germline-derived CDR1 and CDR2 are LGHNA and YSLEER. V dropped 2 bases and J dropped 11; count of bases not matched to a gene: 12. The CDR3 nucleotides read TGCGCCAGCAGCCAACACACTAGCGGGGGGGCCTACGTATTTCAGTACTTC. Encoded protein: CASSQHTSGGAYVFQYF.

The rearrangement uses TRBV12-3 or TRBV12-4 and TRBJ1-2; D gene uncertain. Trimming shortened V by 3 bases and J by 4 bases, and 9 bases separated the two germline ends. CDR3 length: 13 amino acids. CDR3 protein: CASSFPGSYGYTF. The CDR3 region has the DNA TGTGCCAGCAGTTTCCCAGGAAGCTATGGCTACACCTTC.

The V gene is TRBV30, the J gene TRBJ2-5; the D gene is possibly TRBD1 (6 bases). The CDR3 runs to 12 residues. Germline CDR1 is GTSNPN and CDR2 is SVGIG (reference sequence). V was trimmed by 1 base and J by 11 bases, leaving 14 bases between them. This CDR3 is CAWSESAGAQYF. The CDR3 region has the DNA TGTGCCTGGAGTGAATCGGCAGGGGCTCAGTACTTC.

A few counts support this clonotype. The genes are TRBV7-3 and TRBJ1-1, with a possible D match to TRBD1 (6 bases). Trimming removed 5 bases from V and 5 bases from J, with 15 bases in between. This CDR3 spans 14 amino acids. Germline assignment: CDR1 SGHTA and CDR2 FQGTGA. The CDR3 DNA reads TGTGCCAGCAGCCCCGGGGGGCCGGGGACTGAAGCTTTCTTT. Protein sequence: CASSPGGPGTEAFF.

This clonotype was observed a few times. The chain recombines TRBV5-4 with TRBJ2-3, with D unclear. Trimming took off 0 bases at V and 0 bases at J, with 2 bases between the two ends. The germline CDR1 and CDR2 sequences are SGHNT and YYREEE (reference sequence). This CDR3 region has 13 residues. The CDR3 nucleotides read TGTGCCAGCAGCTTGGAAAGCACAGATACGCAGTATTTT. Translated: CASSLESTDTQYF.

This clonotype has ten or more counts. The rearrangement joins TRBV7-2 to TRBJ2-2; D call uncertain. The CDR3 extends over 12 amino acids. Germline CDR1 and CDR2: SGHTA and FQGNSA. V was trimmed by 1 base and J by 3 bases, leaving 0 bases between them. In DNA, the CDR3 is TGTGCCAGCAGCTTAGACACCGGGGAGCTGTTTTTT. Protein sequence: CASSLDTGELFF. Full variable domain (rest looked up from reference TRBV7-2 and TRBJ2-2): GAGVSQSPSNKVTEKGKDVELRCDPISGHTALYWYRQSLGQGLEFLIYFQGNSAPDKSGLPSDRFSAERTGGSVSTLTIQRTQQEDSAVYLCASSLDTGELFFGEGSRLTVL.

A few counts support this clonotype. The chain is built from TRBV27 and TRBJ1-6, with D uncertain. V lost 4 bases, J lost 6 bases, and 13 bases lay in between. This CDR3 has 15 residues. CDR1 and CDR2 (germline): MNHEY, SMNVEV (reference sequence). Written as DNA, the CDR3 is TGTGCCAGCAGTTCTCTGATGGATGGTAATTCACCCCTCCACTTT. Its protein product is CASSSLMDGNSPLHF.

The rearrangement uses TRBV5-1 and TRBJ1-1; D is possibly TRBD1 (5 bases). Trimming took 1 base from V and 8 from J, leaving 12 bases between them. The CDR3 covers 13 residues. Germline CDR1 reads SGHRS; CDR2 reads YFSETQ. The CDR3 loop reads CASSLRGGNEAFF. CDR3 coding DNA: TGCGCCAGCAGCTTGCGGGGGGGGAACGAAGCTTTCTTT. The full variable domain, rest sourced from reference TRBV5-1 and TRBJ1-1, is KAGVTQTPRYLIKTRGQQVTLSCSPISGHRSVSWYQQTPGQGLQFLFEYFSETQRNKGNFPGRFSGRQFSNSRSEMNVSTLELGDSALYLCASSLRGGNEAFFGQGTRLTVV.

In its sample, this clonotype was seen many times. The CDR3 region has the DNA TGTGCCAGCAGTTATTATCAGGGAAATGAGCAGTTCTTC. Amino acid sequence: CASSYYQGNEQFF. The chain carries TRBV6-5 and TRBJ2-1, with D possibly being TRBD1 (5 bases). Germline CDR1 MNHEY, CDR2 SVGAGI. This CDR3 is 13 amino acids long. Trimming cost V 3 bases and J 7 bases, with 10 bases left between them.

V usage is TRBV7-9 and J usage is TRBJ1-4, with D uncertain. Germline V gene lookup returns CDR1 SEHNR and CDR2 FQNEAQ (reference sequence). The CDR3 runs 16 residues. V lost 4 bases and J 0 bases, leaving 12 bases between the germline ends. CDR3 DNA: TGTGCCAGCAGCTCCTTAAGGAGTACAACTAATGAAAAACTGTTTTTT. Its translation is CASSSLRSTTNEKLFF. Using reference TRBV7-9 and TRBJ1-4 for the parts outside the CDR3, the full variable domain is DTGVSQNPRHKITKRGQNVTFRCDPISEHNRLYWYRQTLGQGPEFLTYFQNEAQLEKSRLLSDRFSAERPKGSFSTLEIQRTEQGDSAMYLCASSSLRSTTNEKLFFGSGTQLSVL.

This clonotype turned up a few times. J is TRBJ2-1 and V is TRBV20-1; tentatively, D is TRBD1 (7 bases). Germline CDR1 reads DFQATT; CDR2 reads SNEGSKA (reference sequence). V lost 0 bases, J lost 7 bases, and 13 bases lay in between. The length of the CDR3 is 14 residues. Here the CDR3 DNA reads TGCAGTGCTAGAGATTGGAGGGGGCGGAATGAGCAGTTCTTC. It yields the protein CSARDWRGRNEQFF.

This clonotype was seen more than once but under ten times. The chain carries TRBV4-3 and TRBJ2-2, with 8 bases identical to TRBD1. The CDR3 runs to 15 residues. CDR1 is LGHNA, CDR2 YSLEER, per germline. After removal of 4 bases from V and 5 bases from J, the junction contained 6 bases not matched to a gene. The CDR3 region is CASSPGDRLTGELFF. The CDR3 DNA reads TGCGCCAGCAGCCCAGGGGACAGGCTAACCGGGGAGCTGTTTTTT.